This T cell receptor beta chain appears in the sequencing data of a study of beta chain features in type 1 diabetes. Expressed TCRB transcripts were sequenced because the entire RNA isolate underwent reverse transcription. Generated by immunoSEQ multiplex PCR, the TCRdb table keeps only in-frame clones and is missing some. The table has 250,000 to 300,000 clones, roughly 24% seen once. Only a few counts were recorded for this clone. The antigen remains undetermined. The length of the CDR3 is 13 residues. The germline CDR1 and CDR2 sequences are MNHNS and SASEGT. J lost 4 bases, V lost 6 bases, and 6 bases had no gene match. Whole-study findings and limits: VDJ junctions in type 1 diabetes patients carried more deletions and fewer insertions. People with Type 1 diabetes carried modestly yet significantly shorter TCRB CDR3s in all four CD4+ subsets.

The source of this sequence is a woman under 40 with type 1 diabetes. This chain connects TRBV6-1 to TRBJ2-7; 7 bases are shared with TRBD1. Sequencing used naive CD4+ T cells from blood. The DNA for the CDR3 is TGTGCCAGCAGGAGACAGGGCAGTTACGAGCAGTACTTC. Translating gives CASRRQGSYEQYF.